This TCR beta chain came from a study of T cells in Graves' hyperthyroidism and ophthalmopathy. Each patient was aged 18 to 65 and had newly diagnosed hyperthyroidism of under 2 months' duration. Predating any ophthalmopathy symptoms, the blood sample was taken at first hyperthyroidism diagnosis. Isolation of PBMCs was performed on 8 to 10 ml fresh peripheral blood. In its sample, this clonotype was seen many times. Germline assignment: CDR1 DFQATT and CDR2 SNEGSKA (reference sequence). The CDR3 loop spans 15 amino acids. Trimming left V 3 bases short and J 1 base short, with 16 bases between. Amplification yielded TCR beta CDR3 regions, with RNA transcripts as the source. When the TCR CDR3 underwent first-round RT-PCR, the HTBI primer set was used. Each CDR3 protein gets one entry after TCRdb re-called the multiplex PCR reads with MiXCR. The profile shows under 750,000 distinct CDR3 sequences, approximately 18% of them singletons.

The sample consisted of blood. This receptor was obtained from a woman aged 50 to 65 with Graves' hyperthyroidism that later progressed to Graves' ophthalmopathy. V is TRBV20-1 and J is TRBJ2-7; D gene uncertain. CDR3 sequence: CSASAPQDGSYEQYF. CDR3 coding DNA: TGCAGTGCTAGCGCCCCTCAGGACGGATCCTACGAGCAGTACTTC.